One sample yielded the 31 T cell receptor beta chains listed below, sequenced in a study of blood T cell repertoires in COVID-19. TCRdb keeps only in-frame clones here, not all; method: immunoSEQ multiplex PCR. This sample has around 200,000 clones, with approximately 81% found just once. The sequenced sample was peripheral blood. The source is a woman aged 80 or over with acute or convalescent COVID-19.

The chain joins TRBV18 to TRBJ1-6; a possible D gene is TRBD1 (6 bases). The V gene lost 3 bases and the J gene lost 7 bases, with 16 bases spanning the gap. CDR3 length: 16 residues. Germline V CDR1 and CDR2: KGHSH, LQKENI. The CDR3 DNA reads TGTGCCAGCTCACCGCAGGGGAGGGTACAAAATTCACCCCTCCACTTT. Translated: CASSPQGRVQNSPLHF.

The rearrangement joins TRBV5-1 to TRBJ1-1, with D possibly TRBD1 on 5 matching bases. Germline V CDR1 and CDR2: SGHRS, YFSETQ. The CDR3 is 13 amino acids. With 3 bases removed from V and 3 bases from J, the gap between germline ends came to 9 bases. The CDR3 spells CASSWGGDTEAFF. CDR3 nucleotide sequence: TGCGCCAGCAGCTGGGGCGGGGACACTGAAGCTTTCTTT.

V gene TRBV6-5 combines with J gene TRBJ1-4, with D perhaps TRBD1 (6 bases). The CDR3 has 14 residues. Germline-derived CDR1 and CDR2 are MNHEY and SVGAGI. V was clipped by 6 bases and J by 4 bases, with 12 bases between them. CDR3 sequence (DNA): TGTGCCAGCAGGCCTCGAGGGGGTAATGAAAAACTGTTTTTT. This translates into CASRPRGGNEKLFF.

DNA of the CDR3: TGTGCCAGCAGCCGGACAGGCCGGGAAGAGACCCAGTACTTC. This sequence encodes CASSRTGREETQYF. The chain couples TRBV3-1 (or the pseudogene TRBV3-2) to TRBJ2-5; 7 bases are a match to TRBD1. The CDR3 length is 14 residues. V lost 4 bases to trimming and J lost 3 bases; unmatched junction nucleotides: 5. Germline lookup yields CDR1 LGHDT and CDR2 YNNKEL (reference sequence).

The chain links TRBV7-9 to TRBJ2-2, with 11 bases aligning to TRBD2. With V trimmed by 2 bases and J by 3 bases, 5 bases remained unmatched. The CDR3 totals 17 residues. Looked up from germline, CDR1 is SEHNR and CDR2 is FQNEAQ (reference sequence). Here the CDR3 reads CASSLFLAGGDTGELFF. The CDR3, as DNA: TGTGCCAGCAGCTTATTCCTAGCGGGAGGAGACACCGGGGAGCTGTTTTTT.

The CDR3 nucleotides are TGTGCCAGCAGCGCCCAGGGGTATGGCTACACCTTC. Protein product: CASSAQGYGYTF. The chain combines TRBV9 with TRBJ1-2; maybe TRBD1 (6 bases). V was clipped by 3 bases and J by 5 bases, with 8 bases between them. The germline CDR1 and CDR2 sequences are SGDLS and YYNGEE. There are 12 residues in the CDR3.

J is TRBJ2-3 and V is TRBV29-1; 10 bases agree with TRBD2. Germline V gene lookup returns CDR1 SQVTM and CDR2 ANQGSEA. V lost 4 bases to trimming and J lost 7 bases; unmatched junction nucleotides: 8. This CDR3 is built from 14 residues. DNA for the CDR3: TGCAGCGTTGTAGGCCTAGCGGGAGTGCATACGCAGTATTTT. Protein product: CSVVGLAGVHTQYF.

This CDR3 reads CASSVGSGDSYEQYF. CDR3 coding DNA: TGTGCCAGCAGCGTAGGTTCGGGAGACTCCTACGAGCAGTACTTC. The chain joins TRBV9 to TRBJ2-7; tentative D call: TRBD2 (6 bases). The V gene lost 0 bases and the J gene lost 0 bases, with 10 bases spanning the gap. The CDR3 loop spans 15 amino acids. Germline V CDR1 and CDR2: SGDLS, YYNGEE.

This clone came up once. The rearrangement uses TRBV5-4 and TRBJ2-7, with 7 bases identical to TRBD1. CDR1 and CDR2 (germline): SGHNT, YYREEE (reference sequence). V was pared by 2 bases and J by 6 bases, with 8 bases of the junction left unmatched. The CDR3 covers 14 residues. CDR3 bases: TGTGCCAGCAGCTTCGGACAGGCTGTCGGCGAGCAGTACTTC. Its translation: CASSFGQAVGEQYF.

This rearrangement joins TRBV2 to TRBJ2-7; D uncertain. CDR1 and CDR2 from the germline V gene are SNHLY and FYNNEI. Trimming removed 3 bases from V and 7 bases from J, with 13 bases in between. CDR3 length: 13 residues. The CDR3 sequence is CASSDGLFGEQYF. For the CDR3, the DNA is TGTGCCAGCAGTGATGGGTTGTTCGGGGAGCAGTACTTC.

The V and J genes are TRBV7-8 and TRBJ2-3, with 11 positions matching TRBD2. This CDR3 has 18 amino acids. V shed 3 bases, J shed 2 bases, and the junction held 10 bases outside the gene matches. The germline CDR1 and CDR2 sequences are SGHVS and FQNEAQ. The CDR3: CASSLGLAGGPTTDTQYF. DNA for the CDR3: TGTGCCAGCAGCTTGGGGCTAGCGGGAGGCCCGACCACAGATACGCAGTATTTT.

The chain combines TRBV4-3 with TRBJ2-2, with TRBD2 matching over 8 bases. The V and J ends lost 0 bases and 7 bases, in that order; junction bases with no gene match: 10. The CDR3 consists of 17 residues. The germline V gene encodes CDR1 LGHNA and CDR2 YSLEER. This chain's CDR3 is CASSQEASSGRVGELFF. CDR3 sequence (DNA): TGCGCCAGCAGCCAAGAGGCATCTAGCGGGCGGGTCGGGGAGCTGTTTTTT.

The V and J genes are TRBV4-3 and TRBJ1-3; 11 nucleotides line up with TRBD1. Per germline, CDR1 LGHNA and CDR2 YSLEER. The V gene end was trimmed by 3 bases and the J gene end by 1 base; junction bases not matched to a gene: 8. The CDR3 is 18 residues long. The CDR3 DNA reads TGCGCCAGCAGCCACGGCTGGGGGACAGGGGGATCTGGAAACACCATATATTTT. Protein product: CASSHGWGTGGSGNTIYF.

This chain joins TRBV5-4 and TRBJ1-4; D not resolved. Germline lookup yields CDR1 SGHNT and CDR2 YYREEE (reference sequence). The CDR3 runs 15 residues. Trimming stripped 5 bases from V and 0 bases from J, with 11 bases between. The CDR3: CASSPSLATNEKLFF. The CDR3 region has the DNA TGTGCCAGCAGTCCTAGTCTTGCAACTAATGAAAAACTGTTTTTT.

This rearrangement joins TRBV7-8 to TRBJ2-3, with D possibly being TRBD2 (5 bases). Germline V gene data show CDR1 as SGHVS and CDR2 as FQNEAQ. The CDR3 loop spans 15 amino acids. V lost 7 bases and J lost 2, with 16 bases in between. The CDR3 bases are TGTGCCAGCAATCTGGGATCGGGGTACACAGATACGCAGTATTTT. It is translated as CASNLGSGYTDTQYF.

This clone was counted once. The rearrangement uses TRBV19 and TRBJ2-1; D might be TRBD2 (6 bases). Trimming removed 3 bases at V and 1 base at J, with 13 bases between. Germline assignment: CDR1 LNHDA and CDR2 SQIVND (reference sequence). The CDR3 length is 16 residues. The CDR3 DNA is TGTGCCAGTAGTATGCGGGGTCTAAATTCCTACAATGAGCAGTTCTTC. Amino acid sequence: CASSMRGLNSYNEQFF.

This clone has just one count. This chain joins TRBV6-5 and TRBJ1-2, with 7 bases identical to TRBD1. With 6 bases clipped from V and 4 bases from J, the junction kept 11 bases outside the gene matches. Germline V lookup: CDR1 MNHEY, CDR2 SVGAGI. The CDR3 runs to 15 residues. CDR3: CASREVGQSFYGYTF. The CDR3, as DNA: TGTGCCAGCAGAGAGGTGGGACAGAGCTTCTATGGCTACACCTTC.

The gene calls are TRBV9 and TRBJ2-4; TRBD1 matches 9 bases. The V gene's germline CDR1 is SGDLS and CDR2 YYNGEE. The CDR3 spans 14 residues. The trim removed 6 bases at V and 8 bases at J, leaving 9 bases unmatched. The CDR3 protein is CASILGGQGDIQYF. DNA of the CDR3: TGTGCCAGCATCTTAGGGGGACAGGGAGACATTCAGTACTTC.

The chain uses TRBV7-2 and TRBJ2-5; 8 nucleotides line up with TRBD2. Germline CDR1 reads SGHTA; CDR2 reads FQGNSA. The CDR3 extends over 14 amino acids. Trimming took 4 bases from V and 4 from J; bases not matched to a gene: 5. The chain's CDR3 is CASSWAGGGETQYF. CDR3 in DNA: TGTGCCAGCAGCTGGGCGGGAGGTGGAGAGACCCAGTACTTC.

The chain has TRBV18 and TRBJ2-2; D gene ambiguous. The CDR3 is 12 residues long. CDR1 KGHSH and CDR2 LQKENI come from the germline V gene. Between the trimmed V and J ends, which lost 3 bases and 6 bases, there was a span of 5 bases. The CDR3 coding sequence is TGTGCCAGCTCACCCCCGTCCGGGGAGCTGTTTTTT. Encoded protein: CASSPPSGELFF.

The chain is built from TRBV5-5 and TRBJ2-7; 9 bases are a match to TRBD1. CDR1 and CDR2 from the germline V gene are SGHKS and YYEKEE (reference sequence). The CDR3 extends over 16 amino acids. With V trimmed by 4 bases and J by 3 bases, 11 bases remained unmatched. The CDR3 DNA sequence: TGTGCCAGCAGCAGGGGTCCCGGGACAGGGATCTACGAGCAGTACTTC. Translation: CASSRGPGTGIYEQYF.

The J gene is TRBJ2-1, the V gene TRBV7-3; the match to TRBD2 covers 8 bases. The germline V gene has CDR1 SGHTA and CDR2 FQGTGA. V shed 5 bases, J shed 7 bases, and the junction held 7 bases outside the gene matches. The CDR3 sequence is 14 residues long. The CDR3 sequence is CASSPGLAFNEQFF. CDR3 coding DNA: TGTGCCAGCAGCCCCGGACTAGCATTTAATGAGCAGTTCTTC.

J is TRBJ2-5 and V is TRBV10-3; D uncertain. V shed 5 bases and J shed 1 base, with 11 bases lying between them. CDR3 length: 14 amino acids. From germline, CDR1 is ENHRY and CDR2 SYGVKD. CDR3 protein: CAISQGVGQETQYF. CDR3 nucleotides: TGTGCCATCAGTCAAGGAGTAGGCCAAGAGACCCAGTACTTC.

This chain joins TRBV12-5 and TRBJ1-2, with D perhaps TRBD1 (6 bases). Germline CDR1 is LGHNT and CDR2 is FRNRAP. Trimming removed 10 bases at V and 7 bases at J, with 13 bases between. The CDR3 consists of 11 residues. As DNA, the CDR3 is TGTGCTACCTATGGGGGGGCTGGCTACACCTTC. This encodes CATYGGAGYTF.

The J gene is TRBJ1-1, the V gene TRBV7-9; D unclear. This CDR3 is 13 amino acids long. Trimming stripped 5 bases from V and 5 bases from J, with 12 bases between. In germline, CDR1 is SEHNR, CDR2 FQNEAQ (reference sequence). DNA for the CDR3: TGTGCCAGCAGCCTAAACAGTAAGACTGAAGCTTTCTTT. It encodes CASSLNSKTEAFF.

V and J are TRBV7-2 and TRBJ2-5, with TRBD2 matching 8 bases. With V trimmed by 5 bases and J by 9 bases, 14 bases remained unmatched. The CDR3 runs to 15 residues. The germline CDR1 and CDR2 sequences are SGHTA and FQGNSA. The CDR3 sequence is CASSPRPGGIVAQYF. CDR3 DNA sequence: TGTGCCAGCAGCCCCCGTCCGGGAGGGATAGTGGCCCAGTACTTC.

The chain joins TRBV7-2 to TRBJ1-2; tentative D call: TRBD1 (6 bases). Germline CDR1 SGHTA, CDR2 FQGNSA. The CDR3 is made up of 17 amino acids. The V gene lost 2 bases and the J gene lost 8 bases, with 24 bases spanning the gap. This CDR3 is CASSLYQGMLAVEGYTF. CDR3 nucleotide sequence: TGTGCCAGCAGCTTATATCAGGGGATGCTCGCGGTTGAAGGCTACACCTTC.

As concerns this clone: The junction does not match germline at one end; this may be a read error. V and J are TRBV7-2 and TRBJ2-3; 9 bases line up with TRBD1. The CDR3 covers 13 residues. Germline V gene lookup returns CDR1 SGHTA and CDR2 FQGNSA. CDR3 residues: CASSLATGTGSDF. In DNA form, the CDR3 reads TGTGCCAGCAGCTTAGCCACTGGGACAGGGAGCGATTTT. Variable domain in full (rest from reference TRBV7-2 and TRBJ2-3): GAGVSQSPSNKVTEKGKDVELRCDPISGHTALYWYRQSLGQGLEFLIYFQGNSAPDKSGLPSDRFSAERTGGSVSTLTIQRTQQEDSAVYLCASSLATGTGSDFGPGTRLTVL.

The V and J genes are TRBV25-1 and TRBJ1-5, with D possibly TRBD1 on 6 matching bases. The CDR3 contains 13 residues. CDR1 and CDR2 (germline): MGHDK, SYGVNS. V shed 6 bases and J shed 7 bases, with 13 bases lying between them. The CDR3 DNA is TGTGCCAGCAGGGGGCAGGGGTGGCAGCCCCAGCATTTT. It is translated as CASRGQGWQPQHF. The full variable domain, completed using reference TRBV25-1 and TRBJ1-5, is EADIYQTPRYLVIGTGKKITLECSQTMGHDKMYWYQQDPGMELHLIHYSYGVNSTEKGDLSSESTVSRIRTEHFPLTLESARPSHTSQYLCASRGQGWQPQHFGDGTRLSIL.

The chain carries TRBV9 and TRBJ1-3; 8 positions agree with TRBD1. V lost 4 bases to trimming and J lost 7 bases; unmatched junction nucleotides: 7. Looked up from germline, CDR1 is SGDLS and CDR2 is YYNGEE. The CDR3 loop spans 14 amino acids. The CDR3 loop is CASSPQGVPNTIYF. The CDR3 DNA follows: TGTGCCAGCAGCCCACAGGGGGTGCCGAACACCATATATTTT.

The chain uses TRBV12-3 or TRBV12-4 and TRBJ1-2; D is unresolved. Trimming pared 4 bases from V and 6 bases from J, leaving 6 bases between. CDR3 length: 11 residues. The CDR3 loop reads CASSSGDGYTF. CDR3 DNA: TGTGCCAGCAGTTCCGGGGATGGCTACACCTTC.